The source of this T cell receptor (beta chain) is a study of shared T cell receptors in the human thymus. Trimming removed 3 bases from V and 7 bases from J; junction bases left unmatched: 9. Germline V gene data show CDR1 as SGDLS and CDR2 as YYNGEE. The CDR3 spans 15 residues. TCRdb's copy holds only in-frame clones and misses some; the assay was immunoSEQ multiplex PCR. The sample holds some 660,000 clones, more than 75% seen once. This clone was seen only once. These sequences were also reported in another study, on human thymus T cells. This second study says: The thymus was resected at corrective cardiac surgery. Among unrelated individuals, related research reported thymic repertoires that overlapped highly.

The sample consisted of thymocytes. This TCR derives from a boy less than two years old with a congenital heart defect. J is TRBJ1-4 and V is TRBV9; 7 positions match TRBD1. The CDR3 region is CASSARQGETEKLFF. DNA of the CDR3: TGTGCCAGCAGCGCGCGACAGGGCGAGACTGAAAAACTGTTTTTT.